These 23 T cell receptor beta chains came from one sample sequenced in a study of cytomegalovirus exposure and HLA in healthy donors. A multiplex PCR was run with 60 Vbeta primers and 13 Jbeta primers. This table comes from immunoSEQ multiplex PCR, and its TCRdb copy is limited to in-frame clones, with some not included. Among 100,000 to 150,000 clones, about 80% were seen once, and the ten largest hold 3.6%. Specimen: PBMCs. Receptors were obtained from a man in his forties in good health and CMV-seronegative.

The chain carries TRBV6-1 and TRBJ1-5; weak D call: TRBD1 (6 bases). The germline CDR1 and CDR2 sequences are MNHNS and SASEGT. This CDR3 region has 14 residues. Trimming pared 7 bases from V and 3 bases from J, leaving 13 bases between. CDR3 nucleotide sequence: TGTGCCAGCAATGCAGGGGCCAACAATCAGCCCCAGCATTTT. The encoded protein is CASNAGANNQPQHF.

This chain links TRBV12-5 with TRBJ1-1; TRBD1 matches 12 bases. Looked up from germline, CDR1 is LGHNT and CDR2 is FRNRAP. The V segment lost 4 bases and the J segment 0 bases; nucleotides outside the gene matches: 6. The CDR3 is 17 residues long. The DNA for the CDR3 is TGTGCTAGTGGTTCCCCGGGACAGGGGGCCATGAACACTGAAGCTTTCTTT. Amino acids: CASGSPGQGAMNTEAFF.

The V call is TRBV18, the J call TRBJ1-6, with D maybe TRBD1 (6 bases). This CDR3 region has 16 residues. Germline lookup yields CDR1 KGHSH and CDR2 LQKENI. V was cut by 3 bases and J by 6 bases, with 15 bases left in between. DNA for the CDR3: TGTGCCAGCTCACCCACCAAGGGGGTAGGTAATTCACCCCTCCACTTT. It translates to CASSPTKGVGNSPLHF.

This clone was counted between two and nine times. The CDR3 region is CASSYSTGELFF. CDR3 nucleotides: TGCGCCAGCAGCTACTCCACGGGGGAGCTGTTTTTT. The chain employs TRBV4-3 and TRBJ2-2; no clear D. This CDR3 comprises 12 residues. V was pared by 5 bases and J by 8 bases, with 9 bases between. Germline V gene lookup returns CDR1 LGHNA and CDR2 YSLEER.

The chain has TRBV2 and TRBJ2-2, with 8 positions matching TRBD1. The V and J ends lost 10 bases and 2 bases, in that order; junction bases with no gene match: 6. From germline, CDR1 is SNHLY and CDR2 FYNNEI. This CDR3 region has 14 residues. DNA for the CDR3: TGTGCCATCAGGGGGCAGGGCAACACCGGGGAGCTGTTTTTT. Amino acid sequence: CAIRGQGNTGELFF.

Only one count was recorded for this clone. This chain joins TRBV30 and TRBJ1-3, with D maybe TRBD1 (5 bases). V lost 3 bases and J lost 0, with 15 bases in between. Germline V gene data show CDR1 as GTSNPN and CDR2 as SVGIG (reference sequence). The length of the CDR3 is 16 residues. Here the CDR3 DNA reads TGTGCCTGGAGGGGCCTACGGGGGAACTCTGGAAACACCATATATTTT. This translates into CAWRGLRGNSGNTIYF.

Comments on this clone: One junction end does not reproduce the germline sequence, and a read error may be involved. Other DNA variants within this sample encode the same CDR3. The genes are TRBV18 and TRBJ2-3; tentatively, D is TRBD1 or TRBD2 (7 bases each). The germline gives CDR1 KGHSH, CDR2 LQKENI. CDR3 size: 15 residues. The CDR3 DNA is TGTGCTAGCTCACGGGGGGACAGTAGAACAGATACGCAGTATTTT. This sequence encodes CASSRGDSRTDTQYF.

The V call is TRBV5-8, the J call TRBJ1-5, with 7 bases aligning to TRBD1. In germline, CDR1 is SGHTS, CDR2 YDEGEE. V gave up 2 bases and J gave up 5 bases; unmatched junction bases: 4. The CDR3 has 14 amino acids. The CDR3 DNA sequence: TGTGCCAGCAGCTTTGACAGGGAGGATCAGCCCCAGCATTTT. This codes for CASSFDREDQPQHF.

The rearrangement joins TRBV18 to TRBJ1-5; TRBD1 matches 9 bases. The CDR3 length is 15 residues. V dropped 6 bases and J dropped 4; count of bases not matched to a gene: 7. The germline V gene encodes CDR1 KGHSH and CDR2 LQKENI. CDR3 loop: CASSPTGGMNQPQHF. In DNA form, the CDR3 reads TGTGCCAGCTCGCCGACAGGGGGGATGAATCAGCCCCAGCATTTT.

The chain has TRBV7-3 and TRBJ2-3; 9 bases line up with TRBD2. From germline, CDR1 is SGHTA and CDR2 FQGTGA. This CDR3 spans 18 amino acids. Losses at the gene ends were 1 base for V and 2 bases for J; bases not matched to a gene: 10. DNA for the CDR3: TGTGCCAGCAGCTTAAAGGTGCGGCGGGGGGGCCTCACAGATACGCAGTATTTT. It codes for CASSLKVRRGGLTDTQYF. Full variable domain (rest looked up from reference TRBV7-3 and TRBJ2-3): GAGVSQTPSNKVTEKGKYVELRCDPISGHTALYWYRQSLGQGPEFLIYFQGTGAADDSGLPNDRFFAVRPEGSVSTLKIQRTERGDSAVYLCASSLKVRRGGLTDTQYFGPGTRLTVL.

This chain uses TRBV28 with TRBJ1-5; tentative D call: TRBD1 (6 bases). The CDR3 runs 14 residues. The germline V gene encodes CDR1 MDHEN and CDR2 SYDVKM. Trimming pared 2 bases from V and 2 bases from J, leaving 7 bases between. In nucleotides, the CDR3 is TGTGCCAGCAGTTTAGGGGGCGGCAATCAGCCCCAGCATTTT. Amino acid sequence: CASSLGGGNQPQHF.

The CDR3 coding sequence is TGTGCCAGCAGCGCCTACAGCAATGAGCAGTTCTTC. Its protein product is CASSAYSNEQFF. This chain uses TRBV7-2 with TRBJ2-1; D gene uncertain. Per the germline V gene, CDR1 is SGHTA and CDR2 is FQGNSA. Trimming took 5 bases from V and 6 from J, leaving 8 bases between them. This CDR3 has 12 residues.

The rearrangement joins TRBV15 to TRBJ2-1; 7 bases fit TRBD1. CDR3 length equals 18 residues. The V segment lost 4 bases and the J segment 2 bases; nucleotides outside the gene matches: 14. Looked up from germline, CDR1 is LNHNV and CDR2 is YYDKDF (reference sequence). The chain's CDR3 is CATSKATFTGQPYNEQFF. The CDR3 DNA follows: TGTGCCACCAGCAAAGCAACCTTCACGGGACAGCCCTACAATGAGCAGTTCTTC.

V is TRBV4-1 and J is TRBJ1-4; D uncertain. Trimming took 1 base from V and 7 from J, leaving 4 bases between them. Germline lookup yields CDR1 MGHRA and CDR2 YSYEKL. The CDR3 length is 12 residues. CDR3 sequence (DNA): TGCGCCAGCAGCCAAGTAATTGAAAAACTGTTTTTT. Translating gives CASSQVIEKLFF.

The V gene is TRBV6-5, the J gene TRBJ1-2; 9 nucleotides line up with TRBD1. This CDR3 region has 13 residues. The germline V gene encodes CDR1 MNHEY and CDR2 SVGAGI. The J segment lost 6 bases and the V segment lost 4 bases, leaving 3 bases of the junction unmatched. CDR3 bases: TGTGCCAGCAGTTGGGGGACAGGGAATGGCTACACCTTC. Amino acids: CASSWGTGNGYTF.

The J gene is TRBJ2-5, the V gene TRBV6-6; D may be TRBD2 (5 bases). V was pared by 8 bases and J by 4 bases, with 8 bases between. Germline V gives CDR1 MNHNY, CDR2 SVGAGI (reference sequence). The CDR3 is made up of 11 amino acids. Here the CDR3 reads CASVEGETQYF. CDR3 coding DNA: TGTGCCAGCGTTGAGGGAGAGACCCAGTACTTC.

The chain links TRBV14 to TRBJ2-7, with TRBD2 matching over 7 bases. V was clipped by 1 base and J by 4 bases; unmatched bases: 13. Per germline, CDR1 SGHDN and CDR2 FVKESK. The CDR3 contains 17 residues. The DNA for the CDR3 is TGTGCCAGCAGCCAAGGAAGAAGGACTAGTAATTTGTACGAGCAGTACTTC. Protein: CASSQGRRTSNLYEQYF.

A few counts support this clone. The rearrangement uses TRBV7-3 and TRBJ2-3; 7 bases match TRBD2. The trim removed 3 bases at V and 6 bases at J, leaving 18 bases unmatched. Germline CDR1 reads SGHTA; CDR2 reads FQGTGA. CDR3 length: 18 amino acids. CDR3 DNA: TGTGCCAGCAGCTTGGGCCGGGCGCGGGGGACCTCTGAGGATACGCAGTATTTT. Protein sequence: CASSLGRARGTSEDTQYF. Using reference TRBV7-3 and TRBJ2-3 for the parts outside the CDR3, the full variable domain is GAGVSQTPSNKVTEKGKYVELRCDPISGHTALYWYRQSLGQGPEFLIYFQGTGAADDSGLPNDRFFAVRPEGSVSTLKIQRTERGDSAVYLCASSLGRARGTSEDTQYFGPGTRLTVL.

J is TRBJ2-7 and V is TRBV6-6; maybe TRBD1 (5 bases). Trimming removed 0 bases at V and 2 bases at J, with 11 bases between. CDR3 length equals 15 residues. Germline values: CDR1 MNHNY, CDR2 SVGAGI (reference sequence). CDR3 amino acids: CASSYSPRVAYEQYF. CDR3 coding DNA: TGTGCCAGCAGTTACTCGCCCAGGGTCGCCTACGAGCAGTACTTC.

This clone has only one observation. The genes are TRBV9 and TRBJ2-6; D possibly corresponds to TRBD2 (5 bases). Germline V gene data show CDR1 as SGDLS and CDR2 as YYNGEE. This CDR3 region has 17 residues. Trimming shortened V by 4 bases and J by 1 base, and 15 bases separated the two germline ends. The CDR3 region is CASSPPRGRSGANVLTF. CDR3 coding DNA: TGTGCCAGCAGCCCACCTCGGGGAAGGTCTGGGGCCAACGTCCTGACTTTC.

A note on this clone: The sample contains more than one DNA sequence encoding this CDR3. V usage is TRBV10-3 and J usage is TRBJ1-1; unclear D gene. Germline V CDR1 and CDR2: ENHRY, SYGVKD. There are 13 residues in the CDR3. Trimming removed 0 bases at V and 4 bases at J, with 6 bases between. As DNA, the CDR3 is TGTGCCATCAGTGAGTCTGGGAGCACTGAAGCTTTCTTT. It is translated as CAISESGSTEAFF.

The table lists this clone with a count of one. The chain combines TRBV4-2 with TRBJ2-1; possibly TRBD1 for D (5 bases). Germline CDR1 LGHNA, CDR2 YNFKEQ. Trimming shortened V by 2 bases and J by 10 bases, and 12 bases separated the two germline ends. The CDR3 has 13 residues. The CDR3, as DNA: TGTGCCAGCAGCCAAATACAGGTACTAGAGCAGTTCTTC. Translation gives CASSQIQVLEQFF.

The chain carries TRBV27 and TRBJ1-4; 7 positions agree with TRBD1. Per the germline V gene, CDR1 is MNHEY and CDR2 is SMNVEV (reference sequence). This CDR3 contains 16 residues. Trimming cost V 0 bases and J 7 bases; bases outside gene matches: 8. CDR3 sequence (DNA): TGTGCCAGCAGTTTATCTGATGCCACAGGGGTTGAAAAACTGTTTTTT. As protein: CASSLSDATGVEKLFF.